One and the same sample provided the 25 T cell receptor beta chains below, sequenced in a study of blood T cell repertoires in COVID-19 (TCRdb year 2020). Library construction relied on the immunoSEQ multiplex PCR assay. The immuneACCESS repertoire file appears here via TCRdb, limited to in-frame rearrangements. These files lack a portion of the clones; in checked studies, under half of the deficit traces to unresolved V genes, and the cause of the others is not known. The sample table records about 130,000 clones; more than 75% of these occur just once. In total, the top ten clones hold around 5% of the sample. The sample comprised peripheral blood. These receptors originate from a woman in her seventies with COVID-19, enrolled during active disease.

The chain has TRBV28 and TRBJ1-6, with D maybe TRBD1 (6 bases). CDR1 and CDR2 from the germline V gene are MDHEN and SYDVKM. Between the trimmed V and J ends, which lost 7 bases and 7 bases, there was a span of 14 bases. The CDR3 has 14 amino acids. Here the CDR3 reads CASIFGQGNSPLHF. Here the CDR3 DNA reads TGTGCCAGCATCTTTGGGCAGGGGAATTCACCCCTCCACTTT.

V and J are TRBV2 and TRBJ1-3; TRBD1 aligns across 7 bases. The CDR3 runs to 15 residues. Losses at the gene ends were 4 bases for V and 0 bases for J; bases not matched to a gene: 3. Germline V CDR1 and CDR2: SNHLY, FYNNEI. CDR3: CASSVTGNSGNTIYF. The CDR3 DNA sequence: TGTGCCAGCAGTGTGACAGGGAACTCTGGAAACACCATATATTTT.

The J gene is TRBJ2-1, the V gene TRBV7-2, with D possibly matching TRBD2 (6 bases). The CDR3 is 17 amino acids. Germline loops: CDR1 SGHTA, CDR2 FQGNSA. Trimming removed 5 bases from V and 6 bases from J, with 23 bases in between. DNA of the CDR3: TGTGCCAGCAGCCCTTTTGGCGGGATGGTACTAGGCAATGAGCAGTTCTTC. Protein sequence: CASSPFGGMVLGNEQFF.

The CDR3 loop is CASSEIRESEAFF. DNA for the CDR3: TGTGCCAGCAGTGAAATCAGGGAAAGTGAAGCTTTCTTT. V usage is TRBV25-1 and J usage is TRBJ1-1, with D tentatively TRBD1 (5 bases). Trimming cost V 2 bases and J 7 bases, with 11 bases left between them. The germline gives CDR1 MGHDK, CDR2 SYGVNS. This CDR3 spans 13 amino acids.

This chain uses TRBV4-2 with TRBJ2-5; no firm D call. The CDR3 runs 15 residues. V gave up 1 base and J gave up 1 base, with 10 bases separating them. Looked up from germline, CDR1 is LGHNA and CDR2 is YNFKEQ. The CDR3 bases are TGTGCCAGCAGCCAAGCCCTCCTAAGCCAAGAGACCCAGTACTTC. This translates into CASSQALLSQETQYF.

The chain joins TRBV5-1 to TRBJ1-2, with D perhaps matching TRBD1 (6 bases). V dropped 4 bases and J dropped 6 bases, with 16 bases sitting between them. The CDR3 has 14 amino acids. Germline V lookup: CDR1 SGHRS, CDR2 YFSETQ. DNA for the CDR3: TGCGCCAGCAGCCCCTCGGGGGGGGCGCATGGCTACACCTTC. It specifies CASSPSGGAHGYTF.

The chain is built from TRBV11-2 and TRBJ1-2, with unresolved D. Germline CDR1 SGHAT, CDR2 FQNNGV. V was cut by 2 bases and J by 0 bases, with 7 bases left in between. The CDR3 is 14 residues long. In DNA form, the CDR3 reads TGTGCCAGCAGCTTAACTCTCGCTAACTATGGCTACACCTTC. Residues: CASSLTLANYGYTF.

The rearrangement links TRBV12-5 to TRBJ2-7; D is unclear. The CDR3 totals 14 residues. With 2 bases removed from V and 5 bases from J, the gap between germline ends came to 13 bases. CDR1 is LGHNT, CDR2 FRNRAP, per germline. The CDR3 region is CASGLRWAWDEQYF. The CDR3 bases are TGTGCTAGTGGTTTGAGGTGGGCCTGGGACGAGCAGTACTTC.

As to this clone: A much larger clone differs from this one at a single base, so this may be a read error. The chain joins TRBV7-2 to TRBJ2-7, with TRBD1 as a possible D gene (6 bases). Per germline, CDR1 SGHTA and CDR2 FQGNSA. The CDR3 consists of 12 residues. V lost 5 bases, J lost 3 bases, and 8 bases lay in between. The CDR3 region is CASSAQGYEQYF. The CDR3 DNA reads TGTGCCAGCAGCGCACAGGGCTACGAGCAGTACTTC. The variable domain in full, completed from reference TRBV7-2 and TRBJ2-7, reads GAGVSQSPSNKVTEKGKDVELRCDPISGHTALYWYRQSLGQGLEFLIYFQGNSAPDKSGLPSDRFSAERTGGSVSTLTIQRTQQEDSAVYLCASSAQGYEQYFGPGTRLTVT.

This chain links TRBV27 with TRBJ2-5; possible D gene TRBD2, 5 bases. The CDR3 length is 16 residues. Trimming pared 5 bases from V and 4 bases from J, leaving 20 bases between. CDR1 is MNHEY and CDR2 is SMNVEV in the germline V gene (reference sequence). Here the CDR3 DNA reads TGTGCCAGCAGTCAAGGCGGGCGGCAGTCGGGAGAGACCCAGTACTTC. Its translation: CASSQGGRQSGETQYF.

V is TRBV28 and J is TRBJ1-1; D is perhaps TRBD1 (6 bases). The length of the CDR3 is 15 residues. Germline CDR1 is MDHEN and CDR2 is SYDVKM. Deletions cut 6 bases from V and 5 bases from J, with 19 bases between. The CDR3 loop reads CASRSSGTKETEAFF. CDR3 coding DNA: TGTGCCAGCAGATCCTCTGGGACAAAAGAAACTGAAGCTTTCTTT. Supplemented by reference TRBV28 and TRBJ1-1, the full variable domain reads DVKVTQSSRYLVKRTGEKVFLECVQDMDHENMFWYRQDPGLGLRLIYFSYDVKMKEKGDIPEGYSVSREKKERFSLILESASTNQTSMYLCASRSSGTKETEAFFGQGTRLTVV.

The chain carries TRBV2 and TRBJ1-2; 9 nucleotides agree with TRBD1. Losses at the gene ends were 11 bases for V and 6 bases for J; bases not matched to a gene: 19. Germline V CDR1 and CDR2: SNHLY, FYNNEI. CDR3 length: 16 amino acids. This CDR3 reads CARTYLAADRGNGYTF. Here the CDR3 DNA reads TGTGCCCGTACTTATCTAGCGGCAGACAGGGGGAATGGCTACACCTTC.

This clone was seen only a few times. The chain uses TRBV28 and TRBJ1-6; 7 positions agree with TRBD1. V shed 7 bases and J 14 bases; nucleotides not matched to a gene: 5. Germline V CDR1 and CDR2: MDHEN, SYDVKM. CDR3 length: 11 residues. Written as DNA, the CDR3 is TGTGCCAGCACAGGGGGATTTTCCCTCCACTTT. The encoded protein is CASTGGFSLHF.

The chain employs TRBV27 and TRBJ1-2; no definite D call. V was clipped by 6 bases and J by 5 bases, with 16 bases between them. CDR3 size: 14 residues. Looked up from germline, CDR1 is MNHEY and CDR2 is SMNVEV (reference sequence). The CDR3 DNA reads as TGTGCCAGCAGGATGGCGGCGGTCGGATATGGCTACACCTTC. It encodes CASRMAAVGYGYTF.

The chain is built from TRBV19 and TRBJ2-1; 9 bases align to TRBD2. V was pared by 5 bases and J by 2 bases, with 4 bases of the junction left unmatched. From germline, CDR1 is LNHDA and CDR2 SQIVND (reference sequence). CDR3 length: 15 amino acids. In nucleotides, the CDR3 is TGTGCCAGTAGTTCAAAGCGGGGGGCCTACAATGAGCAGTTCTTC. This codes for CASSSKRGAYNEQFF.

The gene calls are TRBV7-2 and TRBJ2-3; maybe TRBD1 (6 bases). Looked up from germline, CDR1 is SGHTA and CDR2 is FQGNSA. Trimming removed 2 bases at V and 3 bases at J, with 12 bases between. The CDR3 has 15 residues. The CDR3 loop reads CASSLQGWRTDTQYF. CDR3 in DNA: TGTGCCAGCAGCTTACAGGGGTGGAGAACAGATACGCAGTATTTT.

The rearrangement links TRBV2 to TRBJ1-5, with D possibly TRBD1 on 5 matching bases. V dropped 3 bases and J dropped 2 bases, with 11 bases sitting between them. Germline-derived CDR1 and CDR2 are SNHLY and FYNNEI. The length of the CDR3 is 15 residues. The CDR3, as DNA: TGTGCCAGCAGTGACGCGGTCAGGGGCAATCAGCCCCAGCATTTT. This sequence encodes CASSDAVRGNQPQHF.

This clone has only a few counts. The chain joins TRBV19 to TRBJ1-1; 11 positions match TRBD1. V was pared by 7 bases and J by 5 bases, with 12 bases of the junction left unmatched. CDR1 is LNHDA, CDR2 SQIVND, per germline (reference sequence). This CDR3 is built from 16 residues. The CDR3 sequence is CASNGGQGASFTEAFF. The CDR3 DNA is TGTGCCAGTAATGGCGGACAGGGGGCTTCCTTTACTGAAGCTTTCTTT.

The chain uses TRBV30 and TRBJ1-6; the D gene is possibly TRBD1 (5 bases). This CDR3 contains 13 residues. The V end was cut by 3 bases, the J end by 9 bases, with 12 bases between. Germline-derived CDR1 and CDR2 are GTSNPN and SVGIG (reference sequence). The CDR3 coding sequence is TGTGCCTGGAGCGGGGGAAGCGGTTCACCCCTCCACTTT. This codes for CAWSGGSGSPLHF.

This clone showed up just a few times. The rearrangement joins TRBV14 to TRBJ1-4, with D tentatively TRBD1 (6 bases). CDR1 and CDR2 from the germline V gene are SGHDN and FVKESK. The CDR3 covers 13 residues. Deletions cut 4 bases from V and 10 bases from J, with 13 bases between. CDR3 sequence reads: CASSPAARGKLFF. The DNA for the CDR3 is TGTGCCAGCAGCCCCGCCGCCAGGGGAAAACTGTTTTTT.

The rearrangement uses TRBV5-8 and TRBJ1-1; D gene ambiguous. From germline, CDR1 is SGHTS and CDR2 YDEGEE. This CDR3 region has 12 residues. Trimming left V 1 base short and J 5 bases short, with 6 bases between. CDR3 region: CASSLPGTEAFF. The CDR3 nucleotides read TGTGCCAGCAGCTTGCCCGGGACTGAAGCTTTCTTT.

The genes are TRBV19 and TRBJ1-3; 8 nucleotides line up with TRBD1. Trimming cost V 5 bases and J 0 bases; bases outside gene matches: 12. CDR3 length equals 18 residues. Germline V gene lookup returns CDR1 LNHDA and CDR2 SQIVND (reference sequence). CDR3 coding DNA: TGTGCCAGTAGTCCCCCGACGACAGGGGTCCGCTCTGGAAACACCATATATTTT. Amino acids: CASSPPTTGVRSGNTIYF.

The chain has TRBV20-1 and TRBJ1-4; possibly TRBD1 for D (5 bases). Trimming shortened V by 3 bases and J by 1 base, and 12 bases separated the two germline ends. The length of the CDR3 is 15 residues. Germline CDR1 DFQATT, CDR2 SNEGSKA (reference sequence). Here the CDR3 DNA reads TGCAGTGCTAGTAACCTTCAGGGAACTAATGAAAAACTGTTTTTT. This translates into CSASNLQGTNEKLFF.

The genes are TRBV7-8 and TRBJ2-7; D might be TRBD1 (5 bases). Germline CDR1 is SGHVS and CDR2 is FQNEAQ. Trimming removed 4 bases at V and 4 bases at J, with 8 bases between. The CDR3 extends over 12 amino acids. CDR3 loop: CASSYSGYEQYF. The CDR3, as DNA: TGTGCCAGCAGCTATTCAGGGTACGAGCAGTACTTC.

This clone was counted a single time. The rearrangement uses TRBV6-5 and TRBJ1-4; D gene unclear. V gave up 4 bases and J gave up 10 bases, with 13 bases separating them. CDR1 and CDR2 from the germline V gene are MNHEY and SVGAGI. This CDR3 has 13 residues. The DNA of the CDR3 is TGTGCCAGCAGTTCCGACGCGGTAGGAAAACTGTTTTTT. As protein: CASSSDAVGKLFF.